The 20 T cell receptor beta chains in this list originate from one sample, sequenced in a study of cytomegalovirus exposure and HLA in healthy donors (dated by TCRdb to 2017 to 2019). Receptor amplification or capture employed the immunoSEQ multiplex PCR assay. For the multiplex PCR, a mixture combining 60 forward primers for TCR Vbeta segments and 13 reverse primers for TCR Jbeta segments was used. This immuneACCESS table, as held by TCRdb, lists in-frame sequences with V and J called but not all clones. Of the missing ones, under half trace to an unresolved V gene in checked studies; the others have no known cause. In this sample the table shows under 130,000 clones, 65% of which occur a single time. The ten largest clones represent less than 4.5% of the sample. Sequences were obtained from PBMCs. These receptors all come from a man in his thirties or forties in good health and CMV-seropositive.

CDR3 region: CASSFSGDRDNEQFF. The CDR3 DNA follows: TGTGCCAGCAGCTTTAGCGGGGATCGCGACAATGAGCAGTTCTTC. The J gene is TRBJ2-1, the V gene TRBV5-6; 8 nucleotides match TRBD2. CDR1 is SGHDT, CDR2 YYEEEE, per germline. The CDR3 runs 15 residues. The ends lost 2 bases at V and 5 bases at J; junction bases unmatched: 6.

A single count supports this clone. The rearrangement links TRBV7-9 to TRBJ2-7, with D possibly being TRBD1 (5 bases). Trimming removed 4 bases from V and 2 bases from J, with 9 bases in between. The length of the CDR3 is 13 residues. CDR1 and CDR2 from the germline V gene are SEHNR and FQNEAQ (reference sequence). This chain's CDR3 is CASSSRETYEQYF. The DNA of the CDR3 is TGTGCCAGCAGCTCCAGGGAAACCTACGAGCAGTACTTC.

This sequence joins TRBV6-6 and TRBJ1-4, with TRBD1 identical over 11 bases. Germline loops: CDR1 MNHNY, CDR2 SVGAGI (reference sequence). The CDR3 loop spans 15 amino acids. J lost 2 bases, V lost 6 bases, and 2 bases had no gene match. CDR3 nucleotides: TGTGCCAGCAGATGGACAGGGGGCACTAATGAAAAACTGTTTTTT. Protein: CASRWTGGTNEKLFF.

The chain carries TRBV7-8 and TRBJ2-4; the match to TRBD2 covers 13 bases. The germline CDR1 and CDR2 sequences are SGHVS and FQNEAQ. The CDR3 runs 18 residues. After removal of 6 bases from V and 0 bases from J, the junction contained 8 bases not matched to a gene. CDR3: CASRQGLAGSRAKNIQYF. The CDR3 DNA follows: TGTGCCAGCAGGCAGGGACTAGCGGGGAGTAGAGCCAAAAACATTCAGTACTTC.

This clone came up a few times. The chain joins TRBV10-3 to TRBJ2-2; no firm D call. Germline V gives CDR1 ENHRY, CDR2 SYGVKD. The CDR3 contains 12 residues. The V end was cut by 3 bases, the J end by 7 bases, with 6 bases between. CDR3 region: CAISEMSGELFF. CDR3 nucleotide sequence: TGTGCCATCAGTGAAATGAGCGGGGAGCTGTTTTTT.

The rearrangement links TRBV19 to TRBJ2-3; perhaps TRBD1 as D (6 bases). This CDR3 has 18 amino acids. Germline values: CDR1 LNHDA, CDR2 SQIVND (reference sequence). V was pared by 2 bases and J by 5 bases, with 23 bases between. CDR3 nucleotide sequence: TGTGCCAGTAGTATATCCCATTCGACAGGCCTATCGAGAGATACGCAGTATTTT. Its protein product is CASSISHSTGLSRDTQYF.

For the CDR3, the DNA is TGTGCCAGCAGTCCCTGGGAGGAGCCCAATAATTCACCCCTCCACTTT. Protein sequence: CASSPWEEPNNSPLHF. The chain couples TRBV28 to TRBJ1-6; D is ambiguous. This CDR3 is built from 16 residues. In germline, CDR1 is MDHEN, CDR2 SYDVKM. Trimming pared 5 bases from V and 5 bases from J, leaving 16 bases between.

The chain is built from TRBV7-9 and TRBJ2-5, with 7 bases identical to TRBD2. V was clipped by 5 bases and J by 5 bases; unmatched bases: 14. This CDR3 is built from 16 residues. In germline, CDR1 is SEHNR, CDR2 FQNEAQ (reference sequence). The CDR3 region is CASSLLTGEGWETQYF. The CDR3 region has the DNA TGTGCCAGCAGCCTTCTTACGGGGGAGGGTTGGGAGACCCAGTACTTC.

The CDR3 loop reads CASSYSSPQETQYF. The CDR3 DNA sequence: TGTGCCAGCAGTTACTCGAGTCCTCAAGAGACCCAGTACTTC. V usage is TRBV6-5 and J usage is TRBJ2-5; D is undetermined. The CDR3 spans 14 residues. CDR1 is MNHEY, CDR2 SVGAGI, per germline. Trimming left V 0 bases short and J 2 bases short, with 7 bases between.

The chain recombines TRBV7-9 with TRBJ1-2; tentatively, D is TRBD1 (6 bases). Germline CDR1 reads SEHNR; CDR2 reads FQNEAQ (reference sequence). V dropped 7 bases and J dropped 8 bases, with 14 bases sitting between them. The CDR3 covers 12 residues. The CDR3 here is CASNTGSGGYTF. CDR3 DNA sequence: TGTGCCAGCAACACAGGGTCTGGAGGCTACACCTTC.

The chain couples TRBV11-2 to TRBJ2-3, with 11 bases lining up with TRBD2. From germline, CDR1 is SGHAT and CDR2 FQNNGV. The trim removed 2 bases at V and 0 bases at J, leaving 4 bases unmatched. This CDR3 comprises 17 residues. CDR3 coding DNA: TGTGCCAGCAGCTTAATCGCTAGCGGGGGGAGCACAGATACGCAGTATTTT. Translated, it gives CASSLIASGGSTDTQYF.

The gene calls are TRBV19 and TRBJ1-2; 8 bases match TRBD1. There are 13 residues in the CDR3. Germline-derived CDR1 and CDR2 are LNHDA and SQIVND (reference sequence). Trimming cost V 4 bases and J 8 bases; bases outside gene matches: 6. The CDR3 spells CASSTQGAWGYTF. In DNA form, the CDR3 reads TGTGCCAGTAGTACTCAGGGGGCCTGGGGCTACACCTTC.

This clone was detected only once. This rearrangement joins TRBV10-2 to TRBJ2-7; TRBD1 is a possible D gene (5 bases). Germline loops: CDR1 WSHSY, CDR2 SAAADI. Trimming removed 8 bases from V and 2 bases from J, with 13 bases in between. The CDR3 totals 13 residues. The CDR3 region is CASRLPGTYEQYF. The CDR3 DNA reads as TGCGCCAGCCGGCTGCCAGGGACCTACGAGCAGTACTTC.

The chain uses TRBV27 and TRBJ2-7; 8 bases fit TRBD2. This CDR3 has 14 amino acids. Germline CDR1 reads MNHEY; CDR2 reads SMNVEV (reference sequence). J lost 3 bases, V lost 4 bases, and 5 bases had no gene match. The CDR3 reads CASSSGSGVYEQYF. In DNA, the CDR3 is TGTGCCAGCAGTTCCGGTAGCGGGGTCTACGAGCAGTACTTC.

This chain connects TRBV9 to TRBJ1-2; 7 bases are shared with TRBD1. Germline V gene sequence: CDR1 SGDLS, CDR2 YYNGEE. J gave up 4 bases and V 1 base, and 10 bases lay outside the gene matches. The CDR3 sequence is 16 residues long. Written as DNA, the CDR3 is TGTGCCAGCAGCGTATCCATTGGACAGGCAGGCTATGGCTACACCTTC. Amino acids: CASSVSIGQAGYGYTF.

This clone appeared a few times. DNA of the CDR3: TGTGCCATCAGTGACAGGGGGAGAGCTGAAGCTTTCTTT. Encoded protein: CAISDRGRAEAFF. The chain recombines TRBV10-3 with TRBJ1-1; 7 nucleotides line up with TRBD1. The CDR3 totals 13 residues. V lost 3 bases, J lost 6 bases, and 4 bases stayed unmatched. Germline lookup yields CDR1 ENHRY and CDR2 SYGVKD.

Here the CDR3 reads CASSLVGSNSPLHF. CDR3 in DNA: TGTGCCAGCAGCTTGGTCGGGAGTAATTCACCCCTCCACTTT. The chain joins TRBV5-6 to TRBJ1-6; D is uncertain. Trimming removed 0 bases at V and 6 bases at J, with 7 bases between. Germline V gene data show CDR1 as SGHDT and CDR2 as YYEEEE. This CDR3 comprises 14 residues.

This clone was counted a few times. The V gene is TRBV19, the J gene TRBJ2-7; a possible D gene is TRBD1 (5 bases). V was pared by 1 base and J by 1 base, with 14 bases between. Germline V gene data show CDR1 as LNHDA and CDR2 as SQIVND (reference sequence). This CDR3 contains 16 residues. Written as DNA, the CDR3 is TGTGCCAGTAGTATAGGGTGGGGCGAGAGGTCCTACGAGCAGTACTTC. It specifies CASSIGWGERSYEQYF.

This rearrangement joins TRBV5-1 to TRBJ2-7, with 7 bases fitting TRBD1. This CDR3 is 14 amino acids long. Germline CDR1 SGHRS, CDR2 YFSETQ. V lost 0 bases to trimming and J lost 4 bases; unmatched junction nucleotides: 4. In DNA, the CDR3 is TGCGCCAGCAGCTTGGGAGGGGGCTTTTACGAGCAGTACTTC. It yields the protein CASSLGGGFYEQYF. The whole variable domain, remainder taken from reference TRBV5-1 and TRBJ2-7, is KAGVTQTPRYLIKTRGQQVTLSCSPISGHRSVSWYQQTPGQGLQFLFEYFSETQRNKGNFPGRFSGRQFSNSRSEMNVSTLELGDSALYLCASSLGGGFYEQYFGPGTRLTVT.

This sequence joins TRBV4-1 and TRBJ1-4; TRBD1 aligns across 7 bases. The CDR3 has 19 residues. The germline CDR1 and CDR2 sequences are MGHRA and YSYEKL. Trimming removed 3 bases from V and 0 bases from J; junction bases left unmatched: 13. CDR3 protein: CASSHLGQRSFATNEKLFF. CDR3 bases: TGCGCCAGCAGCCATTTGGGACAGCGCTCCTTTGCAACTAATGAAAAACTGTTTTTT.